The clone carrying this T cell receptor beta chain was counted between two and nine times. Antigen: not known. Researchers amplified the TCR beta CDR3 regions from RNA transcripts. Initially, a first-round RT-PCR of the TCR CDR3 employed the HTBI primer set. MiXCR, applied by TCRdb to the multiplex PCR reads, yields one record per CDR3 protein. This sample carries around 400,000 distinct CDR3 sequences, around 16% of them seen once, and the ten largest clones take about 27%. Patients aged 18 to 65 had newly diagnosed hyperthyroidism that had lasted under 2 months. Germline V gene data show CDR1 as DFQATT and CDR2 as SNEGSKA (reference sequence). This CDR3 contains 14 residues. V lost 0 bases and J lost 0, with 5 bases in between. This sample is drawn from a study of T cells in Graves' hyperthyroidism and ophthalmopathy. About the research overall: Specimen type is peripheral blood, collected at initial diagnosis prior to any treatment.

Study-level points and caveats: Patients with ophthalmopathy were separated from those with stable hyperthyroidism by a 13 V-J model. Blood held most thyroid clonotypes expanded above 0.001 frequency.

The receptor's source is a woman aged 18-30 years with Graves' hyperthyroidism that later progressed to Graves' ophthalmopathy. The chain carries TRBV20-1 and TRBJ2-2, with D hard to call. Sequenced: blood. The CDR3 protein is CSAREGTNTGELFF. DNA for the CDR3: TGCAGTGCTAGAGAGGGGACGAACACCGGGGAGCTGTTTTTT.